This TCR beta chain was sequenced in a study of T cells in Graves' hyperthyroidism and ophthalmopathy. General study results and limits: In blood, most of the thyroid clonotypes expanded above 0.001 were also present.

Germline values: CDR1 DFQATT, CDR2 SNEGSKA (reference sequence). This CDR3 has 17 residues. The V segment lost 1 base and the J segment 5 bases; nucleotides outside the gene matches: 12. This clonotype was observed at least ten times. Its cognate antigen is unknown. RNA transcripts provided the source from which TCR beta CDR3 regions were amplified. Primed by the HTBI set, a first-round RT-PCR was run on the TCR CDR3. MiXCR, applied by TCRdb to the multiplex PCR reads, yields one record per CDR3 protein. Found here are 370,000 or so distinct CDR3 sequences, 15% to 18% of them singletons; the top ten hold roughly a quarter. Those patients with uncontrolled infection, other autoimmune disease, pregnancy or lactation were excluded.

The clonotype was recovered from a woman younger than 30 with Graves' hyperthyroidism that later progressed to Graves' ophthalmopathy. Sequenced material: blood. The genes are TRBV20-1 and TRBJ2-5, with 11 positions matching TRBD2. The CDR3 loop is CSARGLAGKSLTETQYF. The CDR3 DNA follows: TGCAGTGCTAGAGGACTAGCGGGAAAATCGTTAACGGAGACCCAGTACTTC.